Given below is one T cell receptor (beta chain) in context. This specimen comes from a study of human T cells and chemical hapten exposure. Study summary: Patients were given diphenylcyclopropenone on the scalp weekly across the approximately 25-week study.

This CDR3 region has 15 residues. Between the trimmed V and J ends, which lost 7 bases and 0 bases, there was a span of 13 bases. Germline V gene data show CDR1 as SNHLY and CDR2 as FYNNEI. Time point reported: pre-sensitization, week 0. Treatment meaning: therapeutic diphenylcyclopropenone sensitization with weekly scalp DPC. Unfractionated whole blood was the source of the extracted total RNA. TCRdb re-called the RACE reads through MiXCR, storing one row per CDR3 protein. There are around 380,000 distinct CDR3 sequences in the sample; about 5% occur only once, and over 6.5% lies in the top ten. The gene calls are TRBV2 and TRBJ1-3; D not resolved. The origin of this receptor is a woman aged 18-29 years with alopecia areata. Some clones in this sample may be carry-over from other donors' samples. The sequenced sample was whole blood, obtained in connection with sensitization to the hapten diphenylcyclopropenone (DPC). CDR3 bases: TGTGCCAGCAAACCTCGATGGGCCTCTGGAAACACCATATATTTT. Translation: CASKPRWASGNTIYF.